This T cell receptor (beta chain) emerged from a study of cytomegalovirus exposure and HLA in healthy donors. Study at large: It was reported in a later analysis that the same platform had been used for the 120 validation repertoires as for the 666 first-cohort repertoires. Study results and caveats: One later analysis, an examination of the approximately 120 validation repertoires, found that first-cohort TCR clusters tended to co-occur in them.

The donors formed part of the approximately 120-subject validation cohort, distinct from the roughly 700-subject first cohort. Measured with immunoSEQ multiplex PCR; TCRdb has only the in-frame clones, and not every one. In the table there are hundreds of thousands of clones, roughly 83% of which are singletons. Germline loops: CDR1 SGHRS, CDR2 YFSETQ. The CDR3 spans 13 residues. Trimming pared 0 bases from V and 7 bases from J, leaving 8 bases between. This clone was observed a single time. Antigen: not known. The chain combines TRBV5-1 with TRBJ2-1; perhaps TRBD2 as D (5 bases). This sequence was found in a woman aged 18-29 years in good health and CMV-seronegative. The sample was PBMCs. CDR3 sequence reads: CASSLGRENEQFF. CDR3 sequence (DNA): TGCGCCAGCAGCTTGGGCCGGGAAAATGAGCAGTTCTTC.